A single T cell receptor beta chain is shown here with its context. Antigen specificity is unknown. The data derive from a study of cytomegalovirus exposure and HLA in healthy donors. Points from the study as a whole: Among TCR sequences, most were rare, though some public TCRs appeared in many donors.

Germline assignment: CDR1 SGHVS and CDR2 FQNEAQ. The V end was cut by 8 bases, the J end by 2 bases, with 10 bases between. The CDR3 has 13 residues. The PCR ran on 60 Vbeta and 13 Jbeta primers. Data came from immunoSEQ multiplex PCR; TCRdb stores just in-frame clones and leaves some out. Here the sample spans 130,000 or so clones, approximately 80% being singletons. The sequenced material came from PBMCs. The clonotype was recovered from a woman in her sixties or seventies in good health and CMV-seronegative. V usage is TRBV7-8 and J usage is TRBJ1-3, with D possibly matching TRBD1 (5 bases). In nucleotides, the CDR3 is TGTGCCAGCTTCCAGGGTACTGGAAACACCATATATTTT. The encoded protein is CASFQGTGNTIYF.